The 20 T cell receptor beta chains given below trace back to one sample, sequenced in a study of blood T cell repertoires in COVID-19 (dated by TCRdb to 2018 to 2021). Library prep was done by the immunoSEQ multiplex PCR assay. Drawn from immuneACCESS, this table holds only the in-frame rearrangements with V and J called that TCRdb kept. Clones are partly lost; checked studies trace under half to an unresolved V gene and leave the rest unexplained. For this sample there are 120,000 or so clones; 88% appear just once. Approximately 8% of the sample is held by the ten biggest clonotypes. The sample consisted of peripheral blood. These receptors came from a man in his fifties with acute or convalescent COVID-19.

The V and J genes are TRBV7-9 and TRBJ2-1; 8 bases are a match to TRBD2. CDR1 and CDR2 (germline): SEHNR, FQNEAQ (reference sequence). V trimming: 4 bases; J trimming: 7 bases; junction bases outside the gene matches: 6. There are 14 residues in the CDR3. CDR3 region: CASSSMTSANEQFF. CDR3 coding DNA: TGTGCCAGCAGCTCGATGACTAGCGCAAATGAGCAGTTCTTC.

In this sample, this clone turned up a few times. This CDR3 is also generated by other DNA sequences in the sample. The CDR3 nucleotides read TGTGCCAGCAGTTCAGACAGGGGGCAAGATGGCTACACCTTC. Translated, it gives CASSSDRGQDGYTF. The rearrangement links TRBV6-5 to TRBJ1-2; TRBD1 aligns across 10 bases. Unmatched junction bases numbered 5, after V lost 4 bases and J lost 6 bases. CDR1 is MNHEY, CDR2 SVGAGI, per germline. The CDR3 sequence is 14 residues long.

The gene calls are TRBV2 and TRBJ1-1; D not certain. The CDR3 runs 14 residues. Per the germline V gene, CDR1 is SNHLY and CDR2 is FYNNEI. The germline V and J ends were trimmed by 5 bases and 1 base, with 11 bases remaining between them. DNA of the CDR3: TGTGCCAGCAGTCGCGGTTTCGGGAACACTGAAGCTTTCTTT. It encodes CASSRGFGNTEAFF.

The chain joins TRBV2 to TRBJ2-5; 11 bases are a match to TRBD1. V was pared by 5 bases and J by 5 bases, with 4 bases of the junction left unmatched. In germline, CDR1 is SNHLY, CDR2 FYNNEI. This CDR3 has 14 amino acids. The DNA of the CDR3 is TGTGCCAGCAGTCTGGACAGGGGGCGGGAGACCCAGTACTTC. Encoded protein: CASSLDRGRETQYF.

The sample holds a few counts of this clone. This rearrangement joins TRBV6-5 to TRBJ2-3, with TRBD2 matching 12 bases. The V gene's germline CDR1 is MNHEY and CDR2 SVGAGI. Trimming cost V 6 bases and J 3 bases; bases outside gene matches: 4. This CDR3 comprises 15 residues. The CDR3 sequence: CASRGGLAGTDTQYF. The CDR3 nucleotides are TGTGCCAGCAGGGGCGGACTAGCGGGAACAGATACGCAGTATTTT.

The chain employs TRBV5-1 and TRBJ1-1, with D unclear. V was clipped by 0 bases and J by 7 bases, with 10 bases between them. The CDR3 has 13 residues. CDR1 is SGHRS, CDR2 YFSETQ, per germline. The chain's CDR3 is CASSLVGAFEAFF. CDR3 DNA sequence: TGCGCCAGCAGCTTGGTGGGAGCATTTGAAGCTTTCTTT.

The chain employs TRBV3-1 (or the pseudogene TRBV3-2) and TRBJ1-2; TRBD1 is a possible D gene (6 bases). CDR3 length: 16 amino acids. Trimming cost V 0 bases and J 6 bases, with 17 bases left between them. Germline assignment: CDR1 LGHDT and CDR2 YNNKEL (reference sequence). CDR3 DNA: TGTGCCAGCAGCCAAGATCAATTTGACAGGTCGGATGGCTACACCTTC. It is translated as CASSQDQFDRSDGYTF.

The chain carries TRBV6-5 and TRBJ1-4; D remains unclear. V lost 0 bases and J lost 5, with 13 bases in between. The CDR3 sequence is 16 residues long. CDR1 and CDR2 from the germline V gene are MNHEY and SVGAGI. The CDR3 sequence is CASSYSSGGRNEKLFF. The CDR3 DNA is TGTGCCAGCAGTTACTCGTCGGGAGGGCGGAATGAAAAACTGTTTTTT.

This chain connects TRBV10-3 to TRBJ2-3; TRBD2 matches 11 bases. The CDR3 loop spans 17 amino acids. With 5 bases clipped from V and 4 bases from J, the junction kept 11 bases outside the gene matches. Germline V CDR1 and CDR2: ENHRY, SYGVKD. The CDR3 nucleotides are TGTGCCATCAGTTTTCGGGGACTAGCGGAAGGGTCAGATACGCAGTATTTT. It translates to CAISFRGLAEGSDTQYF.

This clone appeared once. The V gene is TRBV19, the J gene TRBJ1-6, with 7 bases aligning to TRBD1. CDR1 and CDR2 from the germline V gene are LNHDA and SQIVND (reference sequence). The V segment lost 7 bases and the J segment 9 bases; nucleotides outside the gene matches: 6. The CDR3 contains 13 residues. The CDR3 DNA is TGTGCCAGTACCGGGACAGATATTTCACCCCTCCACTTT. It is translated as CASTGTDISPLHF.

V and J are TRBV2 and TRBJ1-2; TRBD1 aligns across 7 bases. The V gene end was trimmed by 3 bases and the J gene end by 8 bases; junction bases not matched to a gene: 9. Germline CDR1 and CDR2: SNHLY and FYNNEI. This CDR3 spans 14 amino acids. The CDR3 DNA reads TGTGCCAGCAGTGAGGGCAGGGGGTTCGGCGGCTACACCTTC. Encoded protein: CASSEGRGFGGYTF.

The chain combines TRBV24-1 with TRBJ2-7; 10 nucleotides align to TRBD1. Germline V CDR1 and CDR2: KGHDR, SFDVKD. V was pared by 3 bases and J by 4 bases, with 5 bases of the junction left unmatched. The CDR3 runs 15 residues. The CDR3 spells CATSDEGQGVYEQYF. The CDR3, as DNA: TGTGCCACCAGTGATGAAGGACAGGGGGTTTACGAGCAGTACTTC.

This clone was recorded only once. This rearrangement joins TRBV5-6 to TRBJ2-3; possible D gene TRBD1, 6 bases. The V end was cut by 1 base, the J end by 0 bases, with 9 bases between. The germline V gene has CDR1 SGHDT and CDR2 YYEEEE. This CDR3 spans 15 amino acids. CDR3 loop: CASSLTGPSTDTQYF. CDR3 DNA sequence: TGTGCCAGCAGCTTGACAGGGCCTAGCACAGATACGCAGTATTTT.

The rearrangement links TRBV5-1 to TRBJ2-7; tentative D call: TRBD1 (7 bases). This CDR3 contains 14 residues. Germline values: CDR1 SGHRS, CDR2 YFSETQ. Trimming shortened V by 2 bases and J by 6 bases, and 15 bases separated the two germline ends. The chain's CDR3 is CASSFTGDSPEQYF. DNA of the CDR3: TGCGCCAGCAGCTTTACAGGGGACTCCCCCGAGCAGTACTTC.

The chain joins TRBV7-2 to TRBJ2-7, with 10 positions matching TRBD2. This CDR3 is 15 amino acids long. CDR1 and CDR2 (germline): SGHTA, FQGNSA. Trimming took 5 bases from V and 2 from J; bases not matched to a gene: 6. This CDR3 is CASSQGTSAAYEQYF. DNA for the CDR3: TGTGCCAGCAGCCAAGGGACTAGCGCTGCCTACGAGCAGTACTTC.

J is TRBJ2-2 and V is TRBV11-3; no clear D. Germline V gene lookup returns CDR1 SGHNT and CDR2 YENEEA. This CDR3 has 13 amino acids. With 5 bases removed from V and 6 bases from J, the gap between germline ends came to 10 bases. The CDR3 coding sequence is TGTGCCAGCAGCCCCATTCGGGCCGGGGAGCTGTTTTTT. It specifies CASSPIRAGELFF.

This chain connects TRBV11-1 to TRBJ2-5; a possible D gene is TRBD2 (5 bases). Trimming removed 4 bases at V and 3 bases at J, with 9 bases between. The CDR3 runs 13 residues. Germline lookup yields CDR1 SGHAT and CDR2 FQDESV (reference sequence). The DNA for the CDR3 is TGTGCCAGCAGCTCCGGACTCAAAGAGACCCAGTACTTC. Its protein product is CASSSGLKETQYF.

The chain has TRBV30 and TRBJ1-6; D unclear. This CDR3 comprises 12 residues. The ends were cut back, 5 bases at V and 5 bases at J, with 7 bases in the middle. Germline CDR1 GTSNPN, CDR2 SVGIG (reference sequence). This chain's CDR3 is CAWGGHNSPLHF. CDR3 nucleotides: TGTGCCTGGGGCGGCCATAATTCACCCCTCCACTTT.

In this sample, this clone turned up a few times. The rearrangement uses TRBV5-1 and TRBJ2-6; the match to TRBD1 covers 8 bases. V shed 5 bases and J 1 base; nucleotides not matched to a gene: 2. This CDR3 comprises 15 residues. The germline CDR1 and CDR2 sequences are SGHRS and YFSETQ. Here the CDR3 DNA reads TGCGCCAGCAGGTGGACAGGGTCTGGGGCCAACGTCCTGACTTTC. It codes for CASRWTGSGANVLTF.

The chain has TRBV11-2 and TRBJ2-7; 9 bases agree with TRBD1. Per germline, CDR1 SGHAT and CDR2 FQNNGV. There are 13 residues in the CDR3. V dropped 8 bases and J dropped 5; count of bases not matched to a gene: 7. The CDR3 here is CASGRDRVHEQYF. The CDR3 DNA follows: TGTGCCAGCGGACGGGACAGGGTCCACGAGCAGTACTTC.